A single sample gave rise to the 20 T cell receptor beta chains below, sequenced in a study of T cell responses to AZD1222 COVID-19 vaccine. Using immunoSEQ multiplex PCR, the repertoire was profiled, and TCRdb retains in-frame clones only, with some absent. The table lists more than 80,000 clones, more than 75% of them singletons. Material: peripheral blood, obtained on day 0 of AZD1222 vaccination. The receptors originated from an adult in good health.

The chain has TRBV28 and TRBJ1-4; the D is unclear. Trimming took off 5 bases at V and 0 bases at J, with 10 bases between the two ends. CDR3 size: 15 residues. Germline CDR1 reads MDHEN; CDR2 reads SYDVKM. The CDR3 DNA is TGTGCCAGCAGTGCCCCCATATCAACTAATGAAAAACTGTTTTTT. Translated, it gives CASSAPISTNEKLFF.

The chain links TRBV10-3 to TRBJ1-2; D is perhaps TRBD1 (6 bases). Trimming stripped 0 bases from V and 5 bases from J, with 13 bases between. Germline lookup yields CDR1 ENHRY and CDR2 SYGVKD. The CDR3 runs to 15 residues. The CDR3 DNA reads TGTGCCATCAGTGAGTCAGGGGGGGCGGCTTATGGCTACACCTTC. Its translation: CAISESGGAAYGYTF.

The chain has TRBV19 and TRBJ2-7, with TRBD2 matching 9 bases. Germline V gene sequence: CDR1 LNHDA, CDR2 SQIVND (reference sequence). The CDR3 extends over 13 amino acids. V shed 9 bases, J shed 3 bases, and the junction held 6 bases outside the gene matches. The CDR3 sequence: CASGSGGRYEQYF. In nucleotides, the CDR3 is TGTGCCAGCGGCAGCGGGGGGCGCTACGAGCAGTACTTC.

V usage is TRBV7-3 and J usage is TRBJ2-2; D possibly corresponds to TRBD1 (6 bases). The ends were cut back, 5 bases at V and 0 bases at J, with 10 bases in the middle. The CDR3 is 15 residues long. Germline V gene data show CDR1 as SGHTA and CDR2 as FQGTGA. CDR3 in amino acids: CASSPGTPNTGELFF. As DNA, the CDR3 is TGTGCCAGCAGCCCCGGGACACCGAACACCGGGGAGCTGTTTTTT.

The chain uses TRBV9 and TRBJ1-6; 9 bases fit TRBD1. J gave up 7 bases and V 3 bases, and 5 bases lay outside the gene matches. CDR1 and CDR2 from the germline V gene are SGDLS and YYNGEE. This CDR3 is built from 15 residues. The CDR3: CASSARTGVNSPLHF. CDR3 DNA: TGTGCCAGCAGCGCTAGGACAGGGGTAAATTCACCCCTCCACTTT.

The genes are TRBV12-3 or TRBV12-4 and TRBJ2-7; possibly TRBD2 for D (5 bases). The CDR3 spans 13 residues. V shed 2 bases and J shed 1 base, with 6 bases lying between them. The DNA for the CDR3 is TGTGCCAGCAGTTTAACGGGGTCCTACGAGCAGTACTTC. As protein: CASSLTGSYEQYF.

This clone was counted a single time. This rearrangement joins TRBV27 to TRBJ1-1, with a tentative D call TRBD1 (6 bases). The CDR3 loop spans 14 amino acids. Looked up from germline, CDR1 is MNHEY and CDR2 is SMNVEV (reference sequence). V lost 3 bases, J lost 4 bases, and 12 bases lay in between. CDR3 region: CASSFQLQGTEAFF. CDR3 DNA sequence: TGTGCCAGCAGTTTTCAGCTACAGGGCACTGAAGCTTTCTTT.

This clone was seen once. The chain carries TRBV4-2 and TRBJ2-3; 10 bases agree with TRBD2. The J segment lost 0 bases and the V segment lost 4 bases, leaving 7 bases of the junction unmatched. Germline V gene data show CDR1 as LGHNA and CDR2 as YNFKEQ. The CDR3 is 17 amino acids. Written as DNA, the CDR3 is TGTGCCAGCAGCCCGAGGACTAGCGGATCTAGCACAGATACGCAGTATTTT. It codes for CASSPRTSGSSTDTQYF.

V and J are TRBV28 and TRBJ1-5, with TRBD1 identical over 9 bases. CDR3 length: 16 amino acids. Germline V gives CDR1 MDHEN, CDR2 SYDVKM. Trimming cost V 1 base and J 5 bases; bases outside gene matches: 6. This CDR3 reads CASSLLGQGNYQPQHF. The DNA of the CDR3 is TGTGCCAGCAGTTTATTGGGACAGGGAAATTATCAGCCCCAGCATTTT.

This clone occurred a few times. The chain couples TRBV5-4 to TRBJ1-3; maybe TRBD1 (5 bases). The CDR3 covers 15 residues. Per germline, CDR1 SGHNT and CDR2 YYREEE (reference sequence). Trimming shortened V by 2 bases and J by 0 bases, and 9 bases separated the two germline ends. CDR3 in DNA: TGTGCCAGCAGCTTCCCAGGGAGCTCTGGAAACACCATATATTTT. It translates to CASSFPGSSGNTIYF.

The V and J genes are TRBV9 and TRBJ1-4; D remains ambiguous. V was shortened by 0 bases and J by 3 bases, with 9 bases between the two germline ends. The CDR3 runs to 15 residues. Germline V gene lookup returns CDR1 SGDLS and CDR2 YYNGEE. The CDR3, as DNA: TGTGCCAGCAGCGTAGGGGTGGCAGCTAATGAAAAACTGTTTTTT. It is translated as CASSVGVAANEKLFF.

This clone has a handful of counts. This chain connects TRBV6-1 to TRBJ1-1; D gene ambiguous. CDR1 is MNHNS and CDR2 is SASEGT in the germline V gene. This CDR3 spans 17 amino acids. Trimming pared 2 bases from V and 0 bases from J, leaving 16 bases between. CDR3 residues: CASSEQGPHRMNTEAFF. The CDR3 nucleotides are TGTGCCAGCAGTGAACAAGGGCCCCATAGGATGAACACTGAAGCTTTCTTT.

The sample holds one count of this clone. Written as DNA, the CDR3 is TGTGCCAGCAGCCCGGTGGGGGGGCTAGGGGGAAACACCATATATTTT. Amino acid sequence: CASSPVGGLGGNTIYF. The V call is TRBV27, the J call TRBJ1-3, with a weak D call TRBD1 (6 bases). The CDR3 has 16 residues. Looked up from germline, CDR1 is MNHEY and CDR2 is SMNVEV (reference sequence). Trimming took off 6 bases at V and 4 bases at J, with 19 bases between the two ends.

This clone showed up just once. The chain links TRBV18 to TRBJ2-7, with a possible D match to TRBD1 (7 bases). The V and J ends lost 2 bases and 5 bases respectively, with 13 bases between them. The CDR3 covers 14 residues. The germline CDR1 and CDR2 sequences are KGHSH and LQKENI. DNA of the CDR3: TGTGCCAGCTCACCATCGCGGGACAGTAACGAGCAGTACTTC. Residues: CASSPSRDSNEQYF.

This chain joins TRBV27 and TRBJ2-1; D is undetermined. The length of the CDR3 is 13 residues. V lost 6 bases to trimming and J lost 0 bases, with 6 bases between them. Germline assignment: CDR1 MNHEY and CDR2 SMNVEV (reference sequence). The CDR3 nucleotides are TGTGCCAGCAGACCCCTCTCCTACAATGAGCAGTTCTTC. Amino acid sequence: CASRPLSYNEQFF.

CDR3: CASSQLGGEETQYF. The CDR3 nucleotides read TGTGCCAGCAGCCAACTAGGGGGCGAGGAGACCCAGTACTTC. The chain employs TRBV14 and TRBJ2-5, with 7 bases lining up with TRBD1. The CDR3 length is 14 residues. Germline V CDR1 and CDR2: SGHDN, FVKESK. Trimming at V came to 2 bases and at J to 5 bases, leaving 5 bases not matched to a gene. The whole variable domain, remainder taken from reference TRBV14 and TRBJ2-5, is EAGVTQFPSHSVIEKGQTVTLRCDPISGHDNLYWYRRVMGKEIKFLLHFVKESKQDESGMPNNRFLAERTGGTYSTLKVQPAELEDSGVYFCASSQLGGEETQYFGPGTRLLVL.

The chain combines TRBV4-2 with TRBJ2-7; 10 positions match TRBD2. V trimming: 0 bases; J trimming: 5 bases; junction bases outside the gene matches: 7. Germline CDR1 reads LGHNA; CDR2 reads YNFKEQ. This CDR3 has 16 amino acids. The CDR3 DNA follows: TGTGCCAGCAGCCAAGACTTGACTAGCGGGTCCCACGAGCAGTACTTC. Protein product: CASSQDLTSGSHEQYF.

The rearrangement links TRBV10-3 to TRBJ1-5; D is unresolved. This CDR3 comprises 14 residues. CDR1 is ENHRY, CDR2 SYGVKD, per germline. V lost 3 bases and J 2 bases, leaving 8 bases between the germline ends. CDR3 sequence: CAISERSGNQPQHF. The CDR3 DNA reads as TGTGCCATCAGTGAACGTTCAGGCAATCAGCCCCAGCATTTT.

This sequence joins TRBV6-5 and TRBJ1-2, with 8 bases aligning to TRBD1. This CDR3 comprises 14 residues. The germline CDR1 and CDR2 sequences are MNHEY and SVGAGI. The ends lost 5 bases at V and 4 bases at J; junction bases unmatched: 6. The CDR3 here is CASSTGGSLYGYTF. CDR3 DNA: TGTGCCAGCAGTACAGGGGGATCCCTCTATGGCTACACCTTC.

CDR3 bases: TGCGCCAGCAGCTTTAGAGTCCCTAGCGGGGGCCTCCAAGAGACCCAGTACTTC. This gives the protein CASSFRVPSGGLQETQYF. The gene calls are TRBV5-1 and TRBJ2-5; TRBD2 matches 10 bases. Per the germline V gene, CDR1 is SGHRS and CDR2 is YFSETQ. The CDR3 covers 18 residues. V was pared by 2 bases and J by 1 base, with 11 bases of the junction left unmatched.